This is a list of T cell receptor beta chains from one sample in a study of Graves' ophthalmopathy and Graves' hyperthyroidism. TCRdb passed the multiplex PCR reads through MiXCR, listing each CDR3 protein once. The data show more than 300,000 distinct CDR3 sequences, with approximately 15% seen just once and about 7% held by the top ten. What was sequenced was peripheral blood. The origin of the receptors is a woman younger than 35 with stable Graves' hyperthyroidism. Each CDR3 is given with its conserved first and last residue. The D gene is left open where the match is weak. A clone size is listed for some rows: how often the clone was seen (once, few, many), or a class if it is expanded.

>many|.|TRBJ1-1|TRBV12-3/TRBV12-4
CASSPLKGTEAFF
TGTGCCAGCAGCCCCTTAAAGGGTACAGAAGCTTTCTTT
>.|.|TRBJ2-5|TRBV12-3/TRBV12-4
CASSLQNQETQYF
TGTGCCAGCAGTTTACAGAACCAAGAGACCCAGTACTTC
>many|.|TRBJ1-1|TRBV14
CASSHILPYEAFF
TGTGCCAGCAGCCACATACTCCCCTATGAAGCTTTCTTT
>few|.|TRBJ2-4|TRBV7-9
CASSQTVGTPRF
TGTGCCAGCAGCCAGACAGTAGGGACCCCCAGGTTC
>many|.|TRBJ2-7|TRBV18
CASSPEISYEQYF
TGTGCCAGCTCTCCCGAGATCTCCTACGAGCAGTACTTC
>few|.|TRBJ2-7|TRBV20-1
CSAEDRLAAYEQYF
TGCAGTGCGGAAGACAGGCTGGCAGCCTACGAGCAGTACTTC
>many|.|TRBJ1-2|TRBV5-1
CASSLVAVDYGYTF
TGCGCCAGCAGCTTGGTGGCAGTTGACTATGGCTACACCTTC
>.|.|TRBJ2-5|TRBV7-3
CASSPQGRETQYF
TGTGCCAGCAGCCCGCAGGGGAGGGAGACCCAGTACTTC
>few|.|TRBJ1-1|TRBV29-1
CSVGYQNTEAFF
TGCAGCGTTGGCTATCAGAACACTGAAGCTTTCTTT
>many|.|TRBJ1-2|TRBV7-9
CASSDPRDYGYTF
TGTGCCAGCAGTGACCCCCGGGACTATGGCTACACCTTC
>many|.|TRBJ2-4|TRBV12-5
CASGLNLAKNIQYF
TGTGCTAGTGGTTTAAACCTAGCCAAAAACATTCAGTACTTC
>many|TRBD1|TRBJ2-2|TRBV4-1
CASSQPLRQGTGELFF
TGCGCCAGCAGCCAACCTCTGAGACAGGGAACCGGGGAGCTGTTTTTT
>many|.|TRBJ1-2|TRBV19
CASSRQGPSNYGYTF
TGTGCCAGTAGTAGGCAGGGGCCCTCTAACTATGGCTACACCTTC
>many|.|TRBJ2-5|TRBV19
CASSSKETQYF
TGTGCCAGTAGTAGCAAAGAGACCCAGTACTTC
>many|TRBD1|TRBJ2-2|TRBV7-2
CASSFDRADTGELFF
TGTGCCAGCAGCTTCGACAGGGCCGACACCGGGGAGCTGTTTTTT
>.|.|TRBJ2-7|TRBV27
CASSFRISGSYEQYF
TGTGCCAGCAGTTTTCGCATCAGCGGCTCCTACGAGCAGTACTTC
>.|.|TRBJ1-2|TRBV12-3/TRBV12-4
CASRTGTGDSRAYGYTF
TGTGCCAGCAGAACTGGTACGGGAGACTCGCGGGCCTATGGTTACACCTTC
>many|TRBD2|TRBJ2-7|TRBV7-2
CASSLALLAGDSYEQYF
TGTGCCAGCAGCTTAGCCCTACTAGCGGGGGATTCCTACGAGCAGTACTTC
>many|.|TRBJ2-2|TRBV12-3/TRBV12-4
CASKQQSPNTGELFF
TGTGCCAGCAAACAACAGTCCCCGAACACCGGGGAGCTGTTTTTT
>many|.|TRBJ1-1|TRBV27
CASSLSAARLAFF
TGTGCCAGCAGTTTATCTGCGGCGAGGTTGGCTTTCTTT
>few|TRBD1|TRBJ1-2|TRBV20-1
CSARDVGTDANYGYTF
TGCAGTGCTAGAGATGTCGGGACAGATGCTAACTATGGCTACACCTTC
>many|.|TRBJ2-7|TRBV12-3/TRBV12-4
CASSLADPRGEQYF
TGTGCCAGCAGTTTAGCGGACCCCCGGGGAGAGCAGTACTTC
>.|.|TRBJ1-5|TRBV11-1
CASLDRGKYSNQPQHF
TGTGCCAGCCTGGATCGGGGGAAATATAGCAATCAGCCCCAGCATTTT